This record looks at one T cell receptor (beta chain) sequence and its context. Germline V gene data show CDR1 as MNHNS and CDR2 as SASEGT. With 4 bases removed from V and 2 bases from J, the gap between germline ends came to 12 bases. The length of the CDR3 is 14 residues. This sample stems from a study of control samples from healthy donors and cancer patients. Using immunoSEQ multiplex PCR, the repertoire was profiled, and TCRdb retains in-frame clones only, with some absent. The data contain under 150,000 clones, approximately 90% of them singletons. The receptor comes from a woman under 40 in good health. The sequenced material came from blood. This chain connects TRBV6-1 to TRBJ2-7; D possibly corresponds to TRBD2 (8 bases). The CDR3 protein is CASSVAGQTYEQYF. CDR3 in DNA: TGTGCCAGCAGTGTAGCGGGACAGACCTACGAGCAGTACTTC.